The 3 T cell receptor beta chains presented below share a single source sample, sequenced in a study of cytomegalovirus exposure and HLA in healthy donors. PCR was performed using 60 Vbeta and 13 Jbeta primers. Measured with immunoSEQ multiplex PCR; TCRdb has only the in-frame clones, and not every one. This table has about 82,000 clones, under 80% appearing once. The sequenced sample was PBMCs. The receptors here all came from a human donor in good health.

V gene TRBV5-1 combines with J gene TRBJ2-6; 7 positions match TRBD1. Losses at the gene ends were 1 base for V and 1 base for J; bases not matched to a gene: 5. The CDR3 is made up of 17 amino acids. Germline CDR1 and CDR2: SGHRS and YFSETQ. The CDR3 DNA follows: TGCGCCAGCAGCTTGAGGGACAGTCAATCTGGGGCCAACGTCCTGACTTTC. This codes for CASSLRDSQSGANVLTF.

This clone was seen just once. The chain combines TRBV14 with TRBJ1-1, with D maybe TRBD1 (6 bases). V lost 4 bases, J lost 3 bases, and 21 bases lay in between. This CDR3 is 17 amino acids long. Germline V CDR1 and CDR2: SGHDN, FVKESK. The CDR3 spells CASSPPTQGYGDTEAFF. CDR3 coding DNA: TGTGCCAGCAGCCCCCCAACCCAGGGGTACGGGGACACTGAAGCTTTCTTT. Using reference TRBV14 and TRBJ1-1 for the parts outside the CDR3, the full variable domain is EAGVTQFPSHSVIEKGQTVTLRCDPISGHDNLYWYRRVMGKEIKFLLHFVKESKQDESGMPNNRFLAERTGGTYSTLKVQPAELEDSGVYFCASSPPTQGYGDTEAFFGQGTRLTVV.

The CDR3 here is CASSQNRGSEKLFF. DNA for the CDR3: TGCGCCAGCAGCCAAAATAGGGGAAGCGAAAAACTGTTTTTT. The chain joins TRBV4-1 to TRBJ1-4, with a weak D call TRBD1 (5 bases). CDR3 size: 14 residues. Germline V gives CDR1 MGHRA, CDR2 YSYEKL. The V end lost 2 bases, the J end lost 8 bases, and 12 bases lay between the germline ends.